Listed here are 20 T cell receptor beta chains from one sample, sequenced in a study of blood T cell repertoires in COVID-19. Sequencing was performed with immunoSEQ multiplex PCR; in TCRdb, only in-frame clones are kept and a portion is missing. The profile shows around 140,000 clones, about 87% of them singletons. The sequencing sample was made of peripheral blood. These TCRs come from a human donor with COVID-19, enrolled during active disease. The donor label of this sample is uncertain.

This chain connects TRBV5-1 to TRBJ2-3, with D possibly being TRBD2 (7 bases). CDR1 is SGHRS and CDR2 is YFSETQ in the germline V gene. This CDR3 is built from 18 residues. Trimming left V 4 bases short and J 0 bases short, with 21 bases between. In DNA form, the CDR3 reads TGCGCCAGCAGCCCCGAGGGGGGGGGCCCTCTGAGCACAGATACGCAGTATTTT. Protein sequence: CASSPEGGGPLSTDTQYF.

V gene TRBV11-2 combines with J gene TRBJ1-6, with D unclear. The CDR3 covers 16 residues. CDR1 is SGHAT, CDR2 FQNNGV, per germline. Trimming removed 4 bases at V and 6 bases at J, with 16 bases between. CDR3 nucleotides: TGTGCCAGCAGCTCCCCCGTTAGTTTTGCTAATTCACCCCTCCACTTT. It encodes CASSSPVSFANSPLHF.

This clone has a single count. The chain uses TRBV5-1 and TRBJ1-1; TRBD1 aligns across 7 bases. CDR1 and CDR2 (germline): SGHRS, YFSETQ. The CDR3 contains 16 residues. Germline trimming cut 0 bases from V and 4 bases from J; bases unmatched to any gene: 9. CDR3 DNA: TGCGCCAGCAGCTTGGCGGGAGGGGGCGAAGGCACTGAAGCTTTCTTT. The encoded protein is CASSLAGGGEGTEAFF.

V usage is TRBV20-1 and J usage is TRBJ1-5; TRBD1 aligns across 8 bases. CDR1 and CDR2 from the germline V gene are DFQATT and SNEGSKA (reference sequence). The CDR3 spans 14 residues. V was pared by 3 bases and J by 5 bases, with 6 bases of the junction left unmatched. The CDR3, as DNA: TGCAGTGCTAGTTTCGGGACAGGCGATCAGCCCCAGCATTTT. Its protein is CSASFGTGDQPQHF.

The chain carries TRBV12-3 or TRBV12-4 and TRBJ1-1; possible D gene TRBD1, 6 bases. V was cut by 7 bases and J by 1 base, with 10 bases left in between. This CDR3 has 13 residues. CDR3 protein: CASNEQGNTEAFF. DNA for the CDR3: TGTGCCAGCAACGAACAGGGGAACACTGAAGCTTTCTTT.

The sample holds one count of this clone. The J gene is TRBJ1-1, the V gene TRBV2, with TRBD1 as a possible D gene (5 bases). The CDR3 contains 13 residues. Germline V gene data show CDR1 as SNHLY and CDR2 as FYNNEI. V lost 11 bases, J lost 0 bases, and 13 bases lay in between. CDR3 sequence reads: CASGSRMNTEAFF. The CDR3 nucleotides read TGTGCCTCAGGGTCTCGCATGAACACTGAAGCTTTCTTT.

The CDR3 spells CARPPGSENTDTQYF. The CDR3 DNA is TGTGCGCGACCCCCGGGAAGCGAGAACACAGATACGCAGTATTTT. The V and J genes are TRBV6-4 and TRBJ2-3, with a weak D call TRBD2 (5 bases). The CDR3 runs 15 residues. The germline gives CDR1 MRHNA, CDR2 SNTAGT.

This chain uses TRBV2 with TRBJ2-7, with D perhaps matching TRBD1 (6 bases). Trimming shortened V by 6 bases and J by 2 bases, and 14 bases separated the two germline ends. CDR3 size: 14 residues. Germline CDR1 SNHLY, CDR2 FYNNEI. The CDR3 region is CASRLRDIPYEQYF. CDR3 bases: TGTGCCAGCAGACTCCGGGACATACCCTACGAGCAGTACTTC.

This clone was seen a single time. The V and J genes are TRBV6-5 and TRBJ2-1; D is uncertain. V was cut by 2 bases and J by 10 bases, with 12 bases left in between. The CDR3 extends over 13 amino acids. Germline values: CDR1 MNHEY, CDR2 SVGAGI. The DNA of the CDR3 is TGTGCCAGCAGTTACGGCCGAGACATGGAGCAGTTCTTC. Protein sequence: CASSYGRDMEQFF.

The J gene is TRBJ1-5, the V gene TRBV24-1; D unclear. CDR3 size: 13 residues. V was pared by 2 bases and J by 10 bases, with 11 bases between. Germline assignment: CDR1 KGHDR and CDR2 SFDVKD. The CDR3 loop is CATSDSNGSPQHF. The CDR3 DNA is TGTGCCACCAGTGATTCGAACGGGAGTCCCCAGCATTTT.

This clone showed up just once. The genes are TRBV21-1 and TRBJ1-4; the table calls TRBD1, which could not be checked here. TRBV21-1 is tagged as a pseudogene. The CDR3 is 19 amino acids. The CDR3 is CASSARQGARLQTNEKLFF. CDR3 in DNA: TGTGCCAGCAGCGCACGACAGGGGGCGCGGCTGCAAACTAATGAAAAACTGTTTTTT.

The chain recombines TRBV7-9 with TRBJ2-3, with 7 bases aligning to TRBD1. Germline V gene sequence: CDR1 SEHNR, CDR2 FQNEAQ (reference sequence). The CDR3 totals 15 residues. V shed 4 bases and J 2 bases; nucleotides not matched to a gene: 6. This chain's CDR3 is CASSYGDSYTDTQYF. In DNA, the CDR3 is TGTGCCAGCAGCTACGGGGACAGCTACACAGATACGCAGTATTTT.

The gene calls are TRBV18 and TRBJ1-5; D unresolved. The CDR3 has 15 residues. The V end was cut by 1 base, the J end by 6 bases, with 13 bases between. CDR1 is KGHSH and CDR2 is LQKENI in the germline V gene. Written as DNA, the CDR3 is TGTGCCAGCTCACCACGGGCACAGAGTACTCAGCCCCAGCATTTT. It is translated as CASSPRAQSTQPQHF.

The rearrangement joins TRBV15 to TRBJ1-2; unclear D gene. Trimming left V 0 bases short and J 6 bases short, with 14 bases between. The CDR3 is 15 residues long. Looked up from germline, CDR1 is LNHNV and CDR2 is YYDKDF (reference sequence). The CDR3 is CATSRDFVPRDGYTF. CDR3 sequence (DNA): TGTGCCACCAGCAGAGATTTTGTTCCACGGGATGGCTACACCTTC.

The chain combines TRBV2 with TRBJ2-5, with TRBD2 as a possible D gene (6 bases). This CDR3 is 14 amino acids long. The V and J ends lost 7 bases and 2 bases respectively, with 14 bases between them. Germline V lookup: CDR1 SNHLY, CDR2 FYNNEI. DNA of the CDR3: TGTGCCAGCACTTTCTTGGGACTTCAAGAGACCCAGTACTTC. Translated: CASTFLGLQETQYF.

V usage is TRBV6-2 or TRBV6-3 and J usage is TRBJ1-5, with 11 positions matching TRBD1. CDR1 is MNHEY, CDR2 SVGEGT, per germline. The V segment lost 4 bases and the J segment 0 bases; nucleotides outside the gene matches: 5. The CDR3 extends over 17 amino acids. The CDR3 loop reads CASSSGQGVYSNQPQHF. The CDR3 DNA is TGTGCCAGCAGTTCGGGACAGGGGGTATATAGCAATCAGCCCCAGCATTTT.

This clone was recorded only once. This CDR3 reads CASSPPGESYEQYF. The CDR3 nucleotides read TGTGCCAGCAGCCCACCTGGGGAGTCCTACGAGCAGTACTTC. This chain uses TRBV7-6 with TRBJ2-7; TRBD2 might be the D (5 bases). With 5 bases removed from V and 1 base from J, the gap between germline ends came to 12 bases. Looked up from germline, CDR1 is SGHVS and CDR2 is FNYEAQ. The CDR3 sequence is 14 residues long.

The J gene is TRBJ2-7, the V gene TRBV18; tentatively, D is TRBD1 (5 bases). Trimming took off 3 bases at V and 5 bases at J, with 11 bases between the two ends. This CDR3 comprises 13 residues. Looked up from germline, CDR1 is KGHSH and CDR2 is LQKENI. The CDR3 region is CASSPGQDNEQYF. DNA for the CDR3: TGTGCCAGCTCACCGGGTCAGGACAACGAGCAGTACTTC. The variable domain in full, with the rest retrieved from reference TRBV18 and TRBJ2-7, is NAGVMQNPRHLVRRRGQEARLRCSPMKGHSHVYWYRQLPEEGLKFMVYLQKENIIDESGMPKERFSAEFPKEGPSILRIQQVVRGDSAAYFCASSPGQDNEQYFGPGTRLTVT.

V is TRBV19 and J is TRBJ2-1; 9 bases match TRBD1. The CDR3 consists of 16 residues. The V and J ends lost 4 bases and 4 bases, in that order; junction bases with no gene match: 8. Looked up from germline, CDR1 is LNHDA and CDR2 is SQIVND (reference sequence). The CDR3 loop is CASSTLDRGPYNEQFF. DNA of the CDR3: TGTGCCAGTAGTACCCTGGACAGGGGCCCTTACAATGAGCAGTTCTTC.

This clone has just one count. The CDR3 here is CASGGGRVSSNEQFF. As DNA, the CDR3 is TGTGCCAGCGGGGGCGGCAGGGTATCGTCCAATGAGCAGTTCTTC. This chain joins TRBV6-5 and TRBJ2-1, with D possibly being TRBD1 (6 bases). V lost 8 bases to trimming and J lost 6 bases, with 20 bases between them. CDR3 length: 15 amino acids. The germline V gene encodes CDR1 MNHEY and CDR2 SVGAGI.